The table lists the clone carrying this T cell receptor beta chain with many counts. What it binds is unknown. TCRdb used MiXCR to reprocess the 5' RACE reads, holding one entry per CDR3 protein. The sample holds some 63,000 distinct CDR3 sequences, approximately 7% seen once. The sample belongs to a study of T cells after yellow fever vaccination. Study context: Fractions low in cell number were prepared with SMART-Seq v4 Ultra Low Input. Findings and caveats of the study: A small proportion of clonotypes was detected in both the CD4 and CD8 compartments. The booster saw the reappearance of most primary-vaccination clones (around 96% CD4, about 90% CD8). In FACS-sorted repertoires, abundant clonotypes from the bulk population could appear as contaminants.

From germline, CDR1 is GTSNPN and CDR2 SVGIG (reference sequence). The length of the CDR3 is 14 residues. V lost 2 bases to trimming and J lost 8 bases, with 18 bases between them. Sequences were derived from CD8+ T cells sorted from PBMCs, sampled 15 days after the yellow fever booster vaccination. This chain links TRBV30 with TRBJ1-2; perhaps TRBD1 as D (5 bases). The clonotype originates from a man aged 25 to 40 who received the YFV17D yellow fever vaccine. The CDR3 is CAWSLDTAYSGYTF. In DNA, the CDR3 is TGTGCCTGGAGTCTGGACACGGCTTATTCAGGCTACACCTTC.